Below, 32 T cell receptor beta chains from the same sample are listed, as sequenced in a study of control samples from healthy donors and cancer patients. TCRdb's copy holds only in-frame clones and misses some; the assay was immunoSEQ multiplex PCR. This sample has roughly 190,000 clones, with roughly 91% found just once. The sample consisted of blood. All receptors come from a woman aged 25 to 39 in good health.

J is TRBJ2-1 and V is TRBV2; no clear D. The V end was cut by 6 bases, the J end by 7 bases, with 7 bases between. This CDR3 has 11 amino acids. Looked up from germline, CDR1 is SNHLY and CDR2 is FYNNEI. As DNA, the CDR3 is TGTGCCAGCAGGCCTGGGAATGAGCAGTTCTTC. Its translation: CASRPGNEQFF.

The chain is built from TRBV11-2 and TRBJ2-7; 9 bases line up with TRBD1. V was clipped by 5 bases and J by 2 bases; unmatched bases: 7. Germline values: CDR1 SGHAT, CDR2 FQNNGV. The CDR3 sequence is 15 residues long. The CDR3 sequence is CASSSGTGRTYEQYF. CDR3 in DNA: TGTGCCAGCAGCAGCGGGACAGGGAGGACCTACGAGCAGTACTTC.

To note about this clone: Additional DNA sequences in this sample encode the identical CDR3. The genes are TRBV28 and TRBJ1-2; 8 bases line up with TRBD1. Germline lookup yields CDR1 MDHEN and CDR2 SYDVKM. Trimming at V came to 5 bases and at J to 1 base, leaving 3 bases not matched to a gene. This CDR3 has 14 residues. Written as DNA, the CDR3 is TGTGCCAGCAGTCTACAGGGGGGTAACTATGGCTACACCTTC. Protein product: CASSLQGGNYGYTF.

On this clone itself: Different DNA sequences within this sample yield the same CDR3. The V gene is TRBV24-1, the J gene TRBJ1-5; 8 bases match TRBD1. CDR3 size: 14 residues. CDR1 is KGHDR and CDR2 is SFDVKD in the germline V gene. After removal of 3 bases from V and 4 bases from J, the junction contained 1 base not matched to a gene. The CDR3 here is CATSDTGGNQPQHF. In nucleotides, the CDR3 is TGTGCCACCAGTGATACAGGGGGAAATCAGCCCCAGCATTTT.

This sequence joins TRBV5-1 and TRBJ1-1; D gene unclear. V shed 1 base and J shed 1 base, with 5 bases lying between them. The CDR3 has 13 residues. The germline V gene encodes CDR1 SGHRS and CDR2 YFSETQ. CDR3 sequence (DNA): TGCGCCAGCAGCTTGTGGGGGAACACTGAAGCTTTCTTT. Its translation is CASSLWGNTEAFF.

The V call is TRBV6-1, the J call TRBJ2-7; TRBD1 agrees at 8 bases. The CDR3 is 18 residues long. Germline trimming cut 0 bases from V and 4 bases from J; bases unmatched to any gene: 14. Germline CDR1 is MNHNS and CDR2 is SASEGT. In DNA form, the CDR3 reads TGTGCCAGCAGTGAAGCGCTTGGGGGGAGACAGGGGTTGTACGAGCAGTACTTC. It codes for CASSEALGGRQGLYEQYF.

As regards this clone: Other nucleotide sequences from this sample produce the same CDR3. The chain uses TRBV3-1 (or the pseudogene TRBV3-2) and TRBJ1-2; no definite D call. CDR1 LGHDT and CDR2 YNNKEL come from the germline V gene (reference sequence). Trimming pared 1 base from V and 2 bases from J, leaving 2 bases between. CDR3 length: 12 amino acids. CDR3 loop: CASSQANYGYTF. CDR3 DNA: TGTGCCAGCAGCCAAGCAAACTATGGCTACACCTTC.

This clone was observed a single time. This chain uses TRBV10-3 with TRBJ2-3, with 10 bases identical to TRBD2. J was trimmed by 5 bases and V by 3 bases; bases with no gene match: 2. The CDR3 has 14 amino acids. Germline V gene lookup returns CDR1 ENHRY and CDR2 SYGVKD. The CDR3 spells CAISEAGGIDTQYF. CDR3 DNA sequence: TGTGCCATCAGTGAAGCGGGAGGGATAGATACGCAGTATTTT.

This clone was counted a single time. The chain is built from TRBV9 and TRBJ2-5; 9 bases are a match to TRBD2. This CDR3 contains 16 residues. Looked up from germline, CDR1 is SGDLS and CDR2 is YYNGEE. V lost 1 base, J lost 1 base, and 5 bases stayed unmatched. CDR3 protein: CASSVQSGGLQETQYF. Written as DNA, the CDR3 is TGTGCCAGCAGCGTACAAAGCGGGGGGCTCCAAGAGACCCAGTACTTC.

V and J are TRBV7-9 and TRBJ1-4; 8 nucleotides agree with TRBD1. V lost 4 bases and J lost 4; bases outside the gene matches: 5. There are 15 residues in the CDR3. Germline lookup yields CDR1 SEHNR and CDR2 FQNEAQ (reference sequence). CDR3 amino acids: CASSSDRGSNEKLFF. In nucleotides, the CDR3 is TGTGCCAGCAGCTCAGACAGGGGAAGTAATGAAAAACTGTTTTTT.

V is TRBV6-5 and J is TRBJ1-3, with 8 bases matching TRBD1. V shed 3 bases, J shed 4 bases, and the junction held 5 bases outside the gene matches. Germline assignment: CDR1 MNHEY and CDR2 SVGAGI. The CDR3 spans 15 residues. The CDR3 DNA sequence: TGTGCCAGCAGTTATGACAGGGGCGCCGGAAACACCATATATTTT. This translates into CASSYDRGAGNTIYF.

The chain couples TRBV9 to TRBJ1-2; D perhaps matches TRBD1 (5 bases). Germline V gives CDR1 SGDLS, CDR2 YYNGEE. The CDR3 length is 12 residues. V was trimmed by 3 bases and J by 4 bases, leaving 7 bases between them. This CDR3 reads CASSGGRYGYTF. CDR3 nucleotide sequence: TGTGCCAGCAGCGGGGGACGCTATGGCTACACCTTC.

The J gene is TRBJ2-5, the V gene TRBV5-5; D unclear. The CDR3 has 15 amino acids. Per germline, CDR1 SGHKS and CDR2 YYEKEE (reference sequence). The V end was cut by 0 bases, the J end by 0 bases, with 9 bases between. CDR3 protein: CASSLDSLYQETQYF. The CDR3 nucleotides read TGTGCCAGCAGCTTGGACAGTCTTTACCAAGAGACCCAGTACTTC.

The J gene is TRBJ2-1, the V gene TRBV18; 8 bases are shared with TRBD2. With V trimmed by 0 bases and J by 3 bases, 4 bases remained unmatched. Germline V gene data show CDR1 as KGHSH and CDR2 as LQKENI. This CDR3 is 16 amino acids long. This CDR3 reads CASSPPASGRYNEQFF. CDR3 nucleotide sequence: TGTGCCAGCTCACCACCGGCTAGCGGGCGCTACAATGAGCAGTTCTTC.

CDR3: CASSGQIYYEQYF. The DNA of the CDR3 is TGTGCCAGCAGCGGACAGATATACTACGAGCAGTACTTC. The chain uses TRBV7-2 and TRBJ2-7; D is possibly TRBD1 (6 bases). Per germline, CDR1 SGHTA and CDR2 FQGNSA. CDR3 length: 13 residues. Trimming left V 5 bases short and J 3 bases short, with 11 bases between.

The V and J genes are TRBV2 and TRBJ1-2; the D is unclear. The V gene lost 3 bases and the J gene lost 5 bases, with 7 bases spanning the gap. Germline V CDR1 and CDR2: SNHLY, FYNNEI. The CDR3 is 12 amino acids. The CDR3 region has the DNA TGTGCCAGCAGTGAGCAGACTTATGGCTACACCTTC. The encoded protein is CASSEQTYGYTF.

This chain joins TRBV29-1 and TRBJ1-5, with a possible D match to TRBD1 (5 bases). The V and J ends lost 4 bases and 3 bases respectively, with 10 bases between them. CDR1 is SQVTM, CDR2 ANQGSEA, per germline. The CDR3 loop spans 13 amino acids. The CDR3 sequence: CSVGGGYNQPQHF. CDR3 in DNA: TGCAGCGTTGGGGGGGGGTACAATCAGCCCCAGCATTTT.

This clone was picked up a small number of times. Written as DNA, the CDR3 is TGTGCCAGCAGTTTACGGGGGGCTTCAAATCAGCCCCAGCATTTT. This codes for CASSLRGASNQPQHF. The rearrangement joins TRBV28 to TRBJ1-5, with D possibly TRBD1 on 6 matching bases. CDR3 length: 15 residues. Trimming removed 2 bases from V and 4 bases from J, with 12 bases in between. The germline CDR1 and CDR2 sequences are MDHEN and SYDVKM.

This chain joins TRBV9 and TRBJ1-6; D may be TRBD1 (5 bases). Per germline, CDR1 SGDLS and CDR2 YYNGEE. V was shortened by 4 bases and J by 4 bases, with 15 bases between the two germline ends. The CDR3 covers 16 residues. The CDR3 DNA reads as TGTGCCAGCAGCCCCCAGGGTATAGCTTATAATTCACCCCTCCACTTT. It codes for CASSPQGIAYNSPLHF.

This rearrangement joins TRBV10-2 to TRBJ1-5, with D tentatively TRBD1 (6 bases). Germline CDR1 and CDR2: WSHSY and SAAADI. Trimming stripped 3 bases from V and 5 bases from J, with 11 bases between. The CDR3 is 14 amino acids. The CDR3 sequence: CASSDRRGYQPQHF. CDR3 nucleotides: TGCGCCAGCAGTGATAGGAGGGGGTATCAGCCCCAGCATTTT.

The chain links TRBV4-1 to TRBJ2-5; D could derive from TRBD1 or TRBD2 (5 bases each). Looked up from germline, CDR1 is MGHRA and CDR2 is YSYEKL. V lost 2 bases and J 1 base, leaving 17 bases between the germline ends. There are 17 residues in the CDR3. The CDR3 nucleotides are TGCGCCAGCAGCCAATCCCCAACCGGGACCGCCCAAGAGACCCAGTACTTC. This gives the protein CASSQSPTGTAQETQYF.

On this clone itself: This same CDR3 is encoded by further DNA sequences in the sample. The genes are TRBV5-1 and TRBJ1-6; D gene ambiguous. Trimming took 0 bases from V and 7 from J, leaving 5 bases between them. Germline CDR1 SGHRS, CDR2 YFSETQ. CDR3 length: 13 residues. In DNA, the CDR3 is TGCGCCAGCAGCTTGGACCGGAATTCACCCCTCCACTTT. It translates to CASSLDRNSPLHF.

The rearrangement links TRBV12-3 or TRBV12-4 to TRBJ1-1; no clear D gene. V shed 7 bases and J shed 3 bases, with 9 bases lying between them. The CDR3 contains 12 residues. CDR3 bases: TGTGCCAGCACTCTCCGTTACACTGAAGCTTTCTTT. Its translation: CASTLRYTEAFF.

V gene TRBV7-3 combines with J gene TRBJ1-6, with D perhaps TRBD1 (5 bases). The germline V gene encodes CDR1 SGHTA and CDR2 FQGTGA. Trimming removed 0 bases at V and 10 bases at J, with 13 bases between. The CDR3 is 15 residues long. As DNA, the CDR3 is TGTGCCAGCAGCTTAACGGCGGGGGGATCCTCACCCCTCCACTTT. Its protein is CASSLTAGGSSPLHF.

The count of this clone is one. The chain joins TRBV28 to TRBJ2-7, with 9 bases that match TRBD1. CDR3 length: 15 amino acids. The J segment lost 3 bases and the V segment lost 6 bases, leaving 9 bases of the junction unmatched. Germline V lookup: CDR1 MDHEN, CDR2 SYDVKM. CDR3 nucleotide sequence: TGTGCCAGCAGCTACACCGGGACAGGGATCTACGAGCAGTACTTC. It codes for CASSYTGTGIYEQYF.

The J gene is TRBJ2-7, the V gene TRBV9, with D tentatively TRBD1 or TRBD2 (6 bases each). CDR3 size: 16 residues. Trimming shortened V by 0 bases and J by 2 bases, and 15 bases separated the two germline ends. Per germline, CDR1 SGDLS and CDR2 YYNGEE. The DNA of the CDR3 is TGTGCCAGCAGCGTAGGAGGGGGGACATCCACCTACGAGCAGTACTTC. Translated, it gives CASSVGGGTSTYEQYF.

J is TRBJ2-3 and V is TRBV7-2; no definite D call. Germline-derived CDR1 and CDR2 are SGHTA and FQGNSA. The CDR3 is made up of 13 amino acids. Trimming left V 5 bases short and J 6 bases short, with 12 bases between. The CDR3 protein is CASSTLTGDTQYF. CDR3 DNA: TGTGCCAGCAGCACCCTGACCGGTGATACGCAGTATTTT.

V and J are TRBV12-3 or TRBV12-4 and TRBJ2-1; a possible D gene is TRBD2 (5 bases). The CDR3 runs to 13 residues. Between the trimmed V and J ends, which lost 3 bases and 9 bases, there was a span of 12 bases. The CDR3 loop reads CASSFRGWSEQFF. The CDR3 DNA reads TGTGCCAGCAGTTTTCGGGGTTGGAGTGAGCAGTTCTTC.

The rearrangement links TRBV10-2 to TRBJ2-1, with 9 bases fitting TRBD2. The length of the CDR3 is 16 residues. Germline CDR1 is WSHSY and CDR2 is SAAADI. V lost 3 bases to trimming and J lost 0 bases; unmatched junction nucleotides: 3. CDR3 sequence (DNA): TGCGCCAGCAGTGATCGTAGCGGGGGCTCCTACAATGAGCAGTTCTTC. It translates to CASSDRSGGSYNEQFF.

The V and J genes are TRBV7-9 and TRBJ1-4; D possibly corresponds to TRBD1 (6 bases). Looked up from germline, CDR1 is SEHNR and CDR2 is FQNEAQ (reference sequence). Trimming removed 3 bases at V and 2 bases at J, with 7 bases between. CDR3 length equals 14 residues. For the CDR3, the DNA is TGTGCCAGCAGCTTCAGGGGTACTAATGAAAAACTGTTTTTT. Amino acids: CASSFRGTNEKLFF. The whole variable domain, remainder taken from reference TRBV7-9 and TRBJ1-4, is DTGVSQNPRHKITKRGQNVTFRCDPISEHNRLYWYRQTLGQGPEFLTYFQNEAQLEKSRLLSDRFSAERPKGSFSTLEIQRTEQGDSAMYLCASSFRGTNEKLFFGSGTQLSVL.

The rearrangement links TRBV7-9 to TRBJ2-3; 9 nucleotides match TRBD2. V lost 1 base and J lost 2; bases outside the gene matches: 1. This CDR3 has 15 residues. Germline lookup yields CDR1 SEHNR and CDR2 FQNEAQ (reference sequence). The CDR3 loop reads CASSLGLAVTDTQYF. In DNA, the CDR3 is TGTGCCAGCAGCTTAGGACTAGCGGTCACAGATACGCAGTATTTT. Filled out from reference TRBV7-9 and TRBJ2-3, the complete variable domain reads DTGVSQNPRHKITKRGQNVTFRCDPISEHNRLYWYRQTLGQGPEFLTYFQNEAQLEKSRLLSDRFSAERPKGSFSTLEIQRTEQGDSAMYLCASSLGLAVTDTQYFGPGTRLTVL.

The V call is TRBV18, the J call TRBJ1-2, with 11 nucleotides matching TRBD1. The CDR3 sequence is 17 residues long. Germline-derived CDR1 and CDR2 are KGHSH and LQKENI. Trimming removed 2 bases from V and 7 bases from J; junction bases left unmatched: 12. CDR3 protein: CASSPVSGQGAKSGYTF. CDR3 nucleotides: TGTGCCAGCTCACCAGTATCCGGACAGGGGGCGAAAAGTGGCTACACCTTC.